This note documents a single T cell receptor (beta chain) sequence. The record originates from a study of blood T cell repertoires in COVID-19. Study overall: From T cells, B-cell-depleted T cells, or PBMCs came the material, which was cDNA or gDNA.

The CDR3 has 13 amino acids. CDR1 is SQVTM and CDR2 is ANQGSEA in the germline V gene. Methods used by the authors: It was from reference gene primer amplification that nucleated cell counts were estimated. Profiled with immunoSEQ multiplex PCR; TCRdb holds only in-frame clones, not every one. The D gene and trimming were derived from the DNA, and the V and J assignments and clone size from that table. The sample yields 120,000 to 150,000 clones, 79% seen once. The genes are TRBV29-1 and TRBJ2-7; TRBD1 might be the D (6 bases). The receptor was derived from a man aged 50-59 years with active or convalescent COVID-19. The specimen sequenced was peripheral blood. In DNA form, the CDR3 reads TGCAGTGTAAGCAGGGGAAGGAACTACGAGCAGTACTTC. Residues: CSVSRGRNYEQYF.